The clone carrying this T cell receptor beta chain has at least ten counts. No antigen is known for it. This CDR3 comprises 16 residues. Germline CDR1 SGHAT, CDR2 FQNNGV. Trimming took off 1 base at V and 5 bases at J, with 18 bases between the two ends. This sample is drawn from a study of T cell repertoires in cytomegalovirus infection. Study-level information: Indications of both CMV infection and matching HLA type were provided by public TCR beta signatures. Whole-study findings and limits: HLA-C-restricted, CMV-specific TCR beta clonotypes were dominant ex vivo. CMV carriers having the relevant HLA were flagged by cumulative public TCR beta family frequency.

TCRdb itself ran the reads through MiXCR, one entry per CDR3 protein. The repertoire holds around 270,000 distinct CDR3 sequences, around 8.7% seen once, with roughly 16% in the top ten. The clonotype originates from a human donor in good health (CMV status not recorded). Some clones in this sample may be carry-over from other donors' samples. The sample comprised PBMCs. The chain links TRBV11-2 to TRBJ2-7; D ambiguous. CDR3: CASSLGPHGVPDEQYF. DNA of the CDR3: TGTGCCAGCAGCTTAGGTCCCCATGGGGTCCCCGACGAGCAGTACTTC.